Shown below are 26 T cell receptor beta chains from a single sample sequenced in a study of circulating CD8 cells and anti-PD-1 response in melanoma (dated by TCRdb to about 2020). The instrument was a NextSeq 500. The QIAseq Immune Repertoire RNA Library Kit, Human TCR Panel was used to prepare TCR libraries from about 15 ng of total RNA. Using fastp at Q25 and MiXCR, TCRdb reprocessed the public reads and kept productive beta chains. Each CDR3 protein gets just one entry, which takes the most common genes and DNA from the rows behind it. Here the sample has about 200 distinct CDR3 sequences; nearly 3.5% occur a single time. Clones ranked in the top ten supply about 39% of the sample. Using a BD FACSAria II cell sorter, four subsets defined by PD-1 and/or TIGIT were sorted from live CD3+CD8+TCRalphabeta+ cells. The sequencing used CD8+ T cells from PBMCs, collected at baseline or after one month of anti-PD-1 therapy (not recorded which). These receptors were obtained from a human donor with melanoma.

This clonotype is judged large. This chain connects TRBV2 to TRBJ2-3; weak D call: TRBD2 (5 bases). From germline, CDR1 is SNHLY and CDR2 FYNNEI. V was trimmed by 8 bases and J by 2 bases, leaving 11 bases between them. This CDR3 comprises 13 residues. CDR3 residues: CASLPGTTDTQYF. The CDR3 region has the DNA TGTGCCAGCCTCCCGGGAACCACAGATACGCAGTATTTT.

In its sample, this clonotype ranks as large. This chain uses TRBV14 with TRBJ2-2; TRBD2 matches at 8 bases. CDR3 length equals 16 residues. Trimming took 4 bases from V and 0 from J; bases not matched to a gene: 4. Per the germline V gene, CDR1 is SGHDN and CDR2 is FVKESK. CDR3 DNA sequence: TGTGCCAGCAGCCCTTATAGCGGGGCGAACACCGGGGAGCTGTTTTTT. Encoded protein: CASSPYSGANTGELFF.

This clonotype is large (0.1 to 1%) within its sample. This chain links TRBV7-3 with TRBJ2-1, with 9 bases fitting TRBD2. Trimming cost V 5 bases and J 9 bases; bases outside gene matches: 11. There are 15 residues in the CDR3. Germline V gene data show CDR1 as SGHTA and CDR2 as FQGTGA. The CDR3 DNA reads as TGTGCCAGCAGCCTTAGACTAGCGGCGGCGGGTGAGCAGTTCTTC. This gives the protein CASSLRLAAAGEQFF.

This clonotype is large by share. The genes are TRBV7-2 and TRBJ2-7; no clear D. The CDR3 extends over 12 amino acids. The germline V gene has CDR1 SGHTA and CDR2 FQGNSA. Trimming cost V 4 bases and J 2 bases, with 6 bases left between them. CDR3 DNA sequence: TGTGCCAGCAGCTCCCCTCCCTACGAGCAGTACTTC. This codes for CASSSPPYEQYF.

As regards this clonotype: A single base separates this from a much larger clone, so it may be a read error. The rearrangement joins TRBV28 to TRBJ1-5; no clear D. The CDR3 totals 14 residues. Germline CDR1 reads MDHEN; CDR2 reads SYDVKM. CDR3 in amino acids: CASRTRGNNQPQQF. CDR3 in DNA: TGTGCCAGCAGAACGCGGGGAAACAATCAGCCCCAGCAGTTT.

This clonotype was picked up a small number of times. One base away lies a much larger clone, so this may be a sequencing read error. The V call is TRBV5-3, the J call TRBJ1-1; a possible D gene is TRBD1 (6 bases). TRBV5-3 qualifies as an ORF whose function is uncertain. The CDR3 covers 16 residues. CDR3 residues: CAGRPLRGGMNTEAFF. CDR3 coding DNA: TGTGCCGGAAGGCCTCTCAGGGGAGGGATGAACACTGAAGCTTTCTTT.

Only a few counts were recorded for this clonotype. This may come from a read error, since a much larger clone is one base off. V and J are TRBV11-2 and TRBJ2-7, with D possibly TRBD1 on 6 matching bases. Trimming took off 4 bases at V and 0 bases at J, with 19 bases between the two ends. CDR1 and CDR2 (germline): SGHAT, FQNNGV. The CDR3 is made up of 17 amino acids. The CDR3 reads CASSSNSFSDSSYEQYF. CDR3 in DNA: TGTGCCAGCAGCTCGAATTCCTTTTCGGACAGCTCCTACGAGCAGTACTTC.

This clonotype is termed large. The chain has TRBV7-2 and TRBJ2-4; no firm D call. Germline CDR1 SGHTA, CDR2 FQGNSA. Trimming removed 1 base from V and 9 bases from J, with 16 bases in between. This CDR3 region has 15 residues. CDR3: CASSLVGDTAPIQYF. The CDR3 DNA reads as TGTGCCAGCAGCTTAGTGGGCGATACAGCGCCCATTCAGTACTTC.

Sample share makes this clonotype large. This rearrangement joins TRBV20-1 to TRBJ2-7; 7 nucleotides align to TRBD2. Germline loops: CDR1 DFQATT, CDR2 SNEGSKA (reference sequence). The CDR3 runs 14 residues. Unmatched junction bases numbered 11, after V lost 4 bases and J lost 5 bases. CDR3 amino acids: CSATRREGRDEQYF. For the CDR3, the DNA is TGCAGTGCTACGAGGAGGGAGGGCCGGGACGAGCAGTACTTC.

Relative to its sample, this clonotype is large. The chain uses TRBV4-2 and TRBJ2-7; D possibly corresponds to TRBD2 (7 bases). CDR1 and CDR2 (germline): LGHNA, YNFKEQ. Trimming cost V 4 bases and J 0 bases, with 13 bases left between them. The CDR3 extends over 15 amino acids. The CDR3 region has the DNA TGTGCCAGCAGCCTGGGCGGGGGCCTCTCCTACGAGCAGTACTTC. This gives the protein CASSLGGGLSYEQYF.

In its sample, this clonotype ranks as large. CDR3 DNA: TGCGCCAGCAGCCAAGACAGGGGCTACAATGAGCAGTTCTTC. The encoded protein is CASSQDRGYNEQFF. The chain is built from TRBV4-1 and TRBJ2-1, with D maybe TRBD1 (6 bases). CDR1 MGHRA and CDR2 YSYEKL come from the germline V gene. Trimming stripped 0 bases from V and 3 bases from J, with 6 bases between. This CDR3 region has 14 residues.

This clonotype is hyperexpanded. The chain has TRBV27 and TRBJ2-1; D might be TRBD1 (5 bases). The CDR3 consists of 15 residues. Between the trimmed V and J ends, which lost 3 bases and 1 base, there was a span of 10 bases. Germline-derived CDR1 and CDR2 are MNHEY and SMNVEV (reference sequence). CDR3 sequence reads: CASSFSRVSYNEQFF. In nucleotides, the CDR3 is TGTGCCAGCAGTTTTAGCAGGGTGTCCTACAATGAGCAGTTCTTC.

This clonotype is large in the sample. The V gene is TRBV21-1, the J gene TRBJ2-1; the D call in the table, TRBD1, was not verified against the DNA. TRBV21-1 counts as a pseudogene. CDR3 length equals 15 residues. Here the CDR3 reads CASSNKQGARDEQFF. In DNA, the CDR3 is TGTGCCAGCAGCAATAAACAGGGGGCGCGTGATGAGCAGTTCTTC.

The sample holds a few counts of this clonotype. This may be a read error: a much more frequent sequence differs by one nucleotide. This chain joins TRBV25-1 and TRBJ1-6; the D is unclear. Germline V gene lookup returns CDR1 MGHDK and CDR2 SYGVNS. This CDR3 region has 13 residues. The CDR3 region is CASSEKGNSPPHF. The CDR3, as DNA: TGTGCCAGCAGTGAAAAGGGTAATTCACCCCCCCACTTT.

This clonotype ranks as medium-sized. The chain recombines TRBV19 with TRBJ2-1; the D gene could be TRBD1 or TRBD2 (5 bases each). V lost 8 bases and J 2 bases, leaving 16 bases between the germline ends. The CDR3 covers 15 residues. From germline, CDR1 is LNHDA and CDR2 SQIVND (reference sequence). The CDR3 sequence: CASAAGAAAYNEQFF. CDR3 nucleotides: TGTGCCAGTGCAGCCGGGGCGGCGGCCTACAATGAGCAGTTCTTC.

This clonotype is labeled as large. The rearrangement joins TRBV7-3 to TRBJ2-7; tentatively, D is TRBD2 (6 bases). Germline V gene lookup returns CDR1 SGHTA and CDR2 FQGTGA. The V end lost 0 bases, the J end lost 4 bases, and 10 bases lay between the germline ends. The length of the CDR3 is 14 residues. In DNA, the CDR3 is TGTGCCAGCAGCTTAACGGGGACTTCTTACGAGCAGTACTTC. This sequence encodes CASSLTGTSYEQYF.

Concerning this clonotype: The missing conserved phenylalanine or tryptophan at the end of this CDR3 makes a read error likely. The chain uses TRBV29-1 and TRBJ1-1, with unresolved D. Looked up from germline, CDR1 is SQVTM and CDR2 is ANQGSEA. Trimming pared 1 base from V and 9 bases from J, leaving 21 bases between. The length of the CDR3 is 15 residues. CDR3 in DNA: TGCAGCGTTGAAGCCCCCGGGCCCTGGAGGACTAAAGCTTTCCTT. Protein: CSVEAPGPWRTKAFL.

This clonotype is judged large. This rearrangement joins TRBV11-2 to TRBJ1-1; D call uncertain. Germline V gene sequence: CDR1 SGHAT, CDR2 FQNNGV. The CDR3 is 16 residues long. Between the trimmed V and J ends, which lost 2 bases and 4 bases, there was a span of 17 bases. The CDR3: CASSLSGLIGSTEAFF. The CDR3 region has the DNA TGTGCCAGCAGCTTATCGGGCCTTATAGGCTCCACTGAAGCTTTCTTT. Together with reference TRBV11-2 and TRBJ1-1, the CDR3 gives the full variable domain: EAGVAQSPRYKIIEKRQSVAFWCNPISGHATLYWYQQILGQGPKLLIQFQNNGVVDDSQLPKDRFSAERLKGVDSTLKIQPAKLEDSAVYLCASSLSGLIGSTEAFFGQGTRLTVV.

This clonotype is deemed hyperexpanded. The chain employs TRBV29-1 and TRBJ2-1; a possible D gene is TRBD1 (6 bases). This CDR3 has 12 amino acids. From germline, CDR1 is SQVTM and CDR2 ANQGSEA. Trimming left V 5 bases short and J 4 bases short, with 9 bases between. CDR3: CSVKGQYNEQFF. The CDR3 DNA reads as TGCAGCGTTAAGGGACAATACAATGAGCAGTTCTTC.

This clonotype is labeled large. The chain employs TRBV10-3 and TRBJ2-1, with TRBD2 matching 8 bases. V shed 3 bases, J shed 5 bases, and the junction held 9 bases outside the gene matches. This CDR3 is built from 16 residues. Germline values: CDR1 ENHRY, CDR2 SYGVKD. The CDR3 DNA sequence: TGTGCCATCAGTGACCACGGTAGCGGGAAGGACAATGAGCAGTTCTTC. The encoded protein is CAISDHGSGKDNEQFF.

By proportion, this clonotype is large. The chain recombines TRBV6-6 with TRBJ2-7; TRBD2 is a possible D gene (5 bases). Between the trimmed V and J ends, which lost 2 bases and 0 bases, there was a span of 8 bases. This CDR3 region has 14 residues. The V gene's germline CDR1 is MNHNY and CDR2 SVGAGI (reference sequence). The CDR3 nucleotides are TGTGCCAGCAGTTACGAGGGCAGCTCCTACGAGCAGTACTTC. This gives the protein CASSYEGSSYEQYF.

Relative to its sample, this clonotype is large (0.1 to 1%). A much larger clone lies one base from this, so it may be a read error. The J gene is TRBJ2-1, the V gene TRBV27; 7 bases map to TRBD1. From germline, CDR1 is MNHEY and CDR2 SMNVEV (reference sequence). The CDR3 length is 15 residues. The ends lost 3 bases at V and 1 base at J; junction bases unmatched: 3. Here the CDR3 reads CASSFSRGSYNEQFF. The CDR3 region has the DNA TGTGCCAGCAGTTTTAGCAGGGGGTCCTACAATGAGCAGTTCTTC.

Sample share makes this clonotype large (0.1 to 1%). The chain has TRBV28 and TRBJ2-3; D tentatively fits TRBD1 or TRBD2 (5 bases each). CDR3 length: 14 amino acids. V dropped 3 bases and J dropped 1 base, with 8 bases sitting between them. Germline values: CDR1 MDHEN, CDR2 SYDVKM. This CDR3 is CASSLRGGTDTQYF. In nucleotides, the CDR3 is TGTGCCAGCAGTTTGAGAGGGGGCACAGATACGCAGTATTTT.

By share, this clonotype counts as large. DNA for the CDR3: TGCGCCAGCAGCCAAGTAGACGTATTGAACTATGGCTACACCTTC. Residues: CASSQVDVLNYGYTF. The J gene is TRBJ1-2, the V gene TRBV4-1, with no clear D. V shed 1 base and J shed 2 bases, with 11 bases lying between them. Germline V gene sequence: CDR1 MGHRA, CDR2 YSYEKL. CDR3 length: 15 residues.

In its sample, this clonotype ranks as large. CDR3 protein: CASSINPGRSQHF. The DNA of the CDR3 is TGTGCCAGTAGTATAAATCCGGGACGGTCCCAGCATTTT. This chain connects TRBV19 to TRBJ1-5; tentative D call: TRBD1 (5 bases). Germline loops: CDR1 LNHDA, CDR2 SQIVND (reference sequence). This CDR3 contains 13 residues. The V end was cut by 2 bases, the J end by 11 bases, with 13 bases between.

By its share, this clonotype is large. The chain employs TRBV25-1 and TRBJ2-2; D remains ambiguous. The CDR3 contains 15 residues. CDR1 MGHDK and CDR2 SYGVNS come from the germline V gene. The V and J ends lost 1 base and 1 base respectively, with 7 bases between them. The CDR3 bases are TGTGCCAGCAGTGAATTCTGGGAGAACACCGGGGAGCTGTTTTTT. Encoded protein: CASSEFWENTGELFF. Using reference TRBV25-1 and TRBJ2-2 for the parts outside the CDR3, the full variable domain is EADIYQTPRYLVIGTGKKITLECSQTMGHDKMYWYQQDPGMELHLIHYSYGVNSTEKGDLSSESTVSRIRTEHFPLTLESARPSHTSQYLCASSEFWENTGELFFGEGSRLTVL.